Each of the 12 T cell receptor beta chains below was sequenced from the same sample in a study of T cell responses to AZD1222 COVID-19 vaccine. Some clones are missing from TCRdb's copy, which holds only in-frame ones; the method was immunoSEQ multiplex PCR. The data contain about 160,000 clones, more than 80% of them seen just once; the ten biggest clones take up about 6.9%. The sample here was peripheral blood, taken on day 0 of AZD1222 vaccination. The receptors come from an adult in good health.

The chain uses TRBV5-8 and TRBJ2-5; D not resolved. CDR3 length equals 11 residues. Germline lookup yields CDR1 SGHTS and CDR2 YDEGEE. The V gene lost 1 base and the J gene lost 4 bases, with 2 bases spanning the gap. CDR3 coding DNA: TGTGCCAGCAGCTTGATAGAGACCCAGTACTTC. Translation gives CASSLIETQYF.

The V and J genes are TRBV19 and TRBJ2-3, with D unclear. The CDR3 contains 14 residues. CDR1 and CDR2 (germline): LNHDA, SQIVND (reference sequence). V dropped 6 bases and J dropped 4 bases, with 14 bases sitting between them. The CDR3 DNA is TGTGCCAGTAGAGTTGACATTACCGCAGATACGCAGTATTTT. Amino acids: CASRVDITADTQYF. The variable domain in full, with the rest retrieved from reference TRBV19 and TRBJ2-3, is DGGITQSPKYLFRKEGQNVTLSCEQNLNHDAMYWYRQDPGQGLRLIYYSQIVNDFQKGDIAEGYSVSREKKESFPLTVTSAQKNPTAFYLCASRVDITADTQYFGPGTRLTVL.

The CDR3 here is CASSQAIDSRYGHEQYF. As DNA, the CDR3 is TGTGCCAGCAGCCAAGCGATAGACTCTCGTTACGGCCACGAGCAGTACTTC. The chain recombines TRBV3-1 (or the pseudogene TRBV3-2) with TRBJ2-7, with D hard to call. There are 17 residues in the CDR3. Looked up from germline, CDR1 is LGHDT and CDR2 is YNNKEL (reference sequence). Trimming left V 1 base short and J 5 bases short, with 21 bases between.

The chain combines TRBV2 with TRBJ1-1, with TRBD1 matching 12 bases. The junction had 9 bases not matched to a gene; V was cut back by 6 bases and J by 1 base. Germline lookup yields CDR1 SNHLY and CDR2 FYNNEI. The CDR3 sequence is 17 residues long. Written as DNA, the CDR3 is TGTGCCAGCAGCGAGGGACAGGGGGCGAGAAGGAACACTGAAGCTTTCTTT. Residues: CASSEGQGARRNTEAFF.

Points on this clone: A read error may produce the germline difference seen at one junction end. V and J are TRBV19 and TRBJ2-7; D not certain. The CDR3 runs 12 residues. Looked up from germline, CDR1 is LNHDA and CDR2 is SQIVND (reference sequence). In DNA form, the CDR3 reads TGTACCAGTAGTATTGGGGACTACGAGCAGTACTTC. It codes for CTSSIGDYEQYF. Full variable domain (missing parts from reference TRBV19 and TRBJ2-7): DGGITQSPKYLFRKEGQNVTLSCEQNLNHDAMYWYRQDPGQGLRLIYYSQIVNDFQKGDIAEGYSVSREKKESFPLTVTSAQKNPTAFYLCTSSIGDYEQYFGPGTRLTVT.

The chain carries TRBV5-1 and TRBJ2-1, with D possibly being TRBD1 (6 bases). V was clipped by 3 bases and J by 6 bases, with 16 bases between them. This CDR3 is 15 amino acids long. The germline gives CDR1 SGHRS, CDR2 YFSETQ. In DNA form, the CDR3 reads TGCGCCAGCAGCTCAACGCCACAGGGACCCAATGAGCAGTTCTTC. It yields the protein CASSSTPQGPNEQFF.

The CDR3 protein is CASSQNPGIGYTF. CDR3 nucleotides: TGTGCCAGCAGTCAAAACCCGGGAATTGGCTACACCTTC. The chain couples TRBV2 to TRBJ1-2; D is unresolved. Trimming pared 5 bases from V and 7 bases from J, leaving 14 bases between. Per germline, CDR1 SNHLY and CDR2 FYNNEI. The CDR3 covers 13 residues. The full variable domain, with the rest looked up from reference TRBV2 and TRBJ1-2, is EPEVTQTPSHQVTQMGQEVILRCVPISNHLYFYWYRQILGQKVEFLVSFYNNEISEKSEIFDDQFSVERPDGSNFTLKIRSTKLEDSAMYFCASSQNPGIGYTFGSGTRLTVV.

The chain has TRBV6-5 and TRBJ2-7; no firm D call. The CDR3 spans 14 residues. In germline, CDR1 is MNHEY, CDR2 SVGAGI. V lost 0 bases and J 2 bases, leaving 8 bases between the germline ends. The CDR3 nucleotides read TGTGCCAGCAGTTACTCTGGCGAAGCCTACGAGCAGTACTTC. Translated, it gives CASSYSGEAYEQYF.

The V call is TRBV4-1, the J call TRBJ1-1, with TRBD1 as a possible D gene (5 bases). In germline, CDR1 is MGHRA, CDR2 YSYEKL. The V end was cut by 1 base, the J end by 3 bases, with 12 bases between. CDR3 length: 15 amino acids. In DNA, the CDR3 is TGCGCCAGCAGCCAAGGTCCGGGGGTTGACACTGAAGCTTTCTTT. Encoded protein: CASSQGPGVDTEAFF.

A single count supports this clone. The chain is built from TRBV24-1 and TRBJ2-5; 11 bases are shared with TRBD2. V shed 2 bases and J 7 bases; nucleotides not matched to a gene: 2. The CDR3 loop spans 14 amino acids. From germline, CDR1 is KGHDR and CDR2 SFDVKD. The CDR3 reads CATSDSTSGGTQYF. The CDR3 DNA sequence: TGTGCCACCAGTGATTCAACTAGCGGGGGGACCCAGTACTTC.

The rearrangement joins TRBV6-2 or TRBV6-3 to TRBJ1-2, with D unclear. Per germline, CDR1 MNHEY and CDR2 SVGEGT. The V end lost 6 bases, the J end lost 4 bases, and 6 bases lay between the germline ends. The CDR3 loop spans 11 amino acids. CDR3 DNA: TGTGCCAGCAGCCACCGCTATGGCTACACCTTC. It yields the protein CASSHRYGYTF.

V and J are TRBV21-1 and TRBJ2-7; TRBD1, the table's D call, lacks a check against the DNA. TRBV21-1 is an annotated pseudogene. The CDR3 has 15 residues. The DNA of the CDR3 is TGTGCCAGCAGCAACTCGGGACAGGGGATCTACGAGCAGTACTTC. Encoded protein: CASSNSGQGIYEQYF.